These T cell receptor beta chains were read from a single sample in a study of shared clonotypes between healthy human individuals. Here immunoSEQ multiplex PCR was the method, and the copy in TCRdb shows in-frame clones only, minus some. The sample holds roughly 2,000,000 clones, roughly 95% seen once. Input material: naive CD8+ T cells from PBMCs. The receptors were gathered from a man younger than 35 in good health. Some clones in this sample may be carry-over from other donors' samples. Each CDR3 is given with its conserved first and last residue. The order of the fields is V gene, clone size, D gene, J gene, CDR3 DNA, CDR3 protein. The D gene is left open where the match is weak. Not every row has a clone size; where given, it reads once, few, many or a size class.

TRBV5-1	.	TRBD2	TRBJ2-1	TGCGCCAGCAGCTTGGTTGGGAGGGCCATCGATGAGCAGTTCTTC	CASSLVGRAIDEQFF
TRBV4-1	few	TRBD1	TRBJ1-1	TGCGCCAGCAGCCAACGGGACAGGGGGAACACTGAAGCTTTCTTT	CASSQRDRGNTEAFF
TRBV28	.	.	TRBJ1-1	TGTGCCAGCAGTTTGCCTCGGGAGAGGCCCACTGAAGCTTTCTTT	CASSLPRERPTEAFF
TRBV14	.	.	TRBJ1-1	TGTGCCAGCAGCCAAGAGGTTTTCGGGGGGAGCGGGAACACTGAAGCTTTCTTT	CASSQEVFGGSGNTEAFF
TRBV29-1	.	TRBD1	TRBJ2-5	TGCAGCGTCCTCGGACAGGGCCAATCCCTCAACTTC	CSVLGQGQSLNF
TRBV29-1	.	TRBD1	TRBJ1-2	TGCAGCGTCTTACAGGGGGATCTCCTTAACTATGGCTACACCTTC	CSVLQGDLLNYGYTF
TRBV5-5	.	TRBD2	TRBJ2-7	TGTGCCAGCAGCCACGCACTAGCGGGAGTCTACGAGCAGTACTTC	CASSHALAGVYEQYF
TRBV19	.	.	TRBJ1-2	TGTGCCAGTAGTGTCCCGACAGGCCGAAACTATGGCTACACCTTC	CASSVPTGRNYGYTF
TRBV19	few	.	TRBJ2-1	TGTGCCAGTAGTCCTTCCTACAATGAGCAGTTCTTC	CASSPSYNEQFF
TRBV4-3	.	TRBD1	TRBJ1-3	TGCGCCAGCAGCCCTGGACAGGAAGAAAACACCATATATTTT	CASSPGQEENTIYF
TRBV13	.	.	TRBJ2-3	TGTGCCAGCAGCCCGGGGTCCCGCACAGATACGCAGTATTTT	CASSPGSRTDTQYF
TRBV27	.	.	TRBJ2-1	TGTGCCAGCAGTTTATTCGCTTACAATGAGCAGTTCTTC	CASSLFAYNEQFF
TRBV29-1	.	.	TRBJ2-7	TGCAGCGTCTTTGGGTGGGGCGGTCGCTACGAGCAGTACTTC	CSVFGWGGRYEQYF
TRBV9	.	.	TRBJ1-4	TGTGCCAGCAGCGTAGGCCCGACGGAAGAAAAACTGTTTTTT	CASSVGPTEEKLFF
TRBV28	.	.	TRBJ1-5	TGTGCCAGCAGATGGGACCCAGAGGGGGGCAATCAGCCCCAGCATTTT	CASRWDPEGGNQPQHF
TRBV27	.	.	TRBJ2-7	TGTGCCAGCAGTTTGGGGTCAGGATCCCTGGAGCAGTACTTC	CASSLGSGSLEQYF
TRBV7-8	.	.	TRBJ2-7	TGTGCCAGCAGCTTCCCGGACGGGACCTACGAGCAGTACTTC	CASSFPDGTYEQYF
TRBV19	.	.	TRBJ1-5	TGTGCCAGTAGTATAGGGCCTAATCAGCCCCAGCATTTT	CASSIGPNQPQHF
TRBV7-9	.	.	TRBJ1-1	TGTGCCAGCAGCCCGCGTTCAGGAGGGGTGAACACTGAAGCTTTCTTT	CASSPRSGGVNTEAFF
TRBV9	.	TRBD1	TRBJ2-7	TGTGCCAGCAGCGCAGACAGGGGAATATCCTACGAGCAGTACTTC	CASSADRGISYEQYF
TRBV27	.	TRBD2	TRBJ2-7	TGTGCCAGCAGTCCCCGACTAGCGGGAGGGCCGGTAGAGTACTTC	CASSPRLAGGPVEYF
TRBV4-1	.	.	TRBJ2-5	TGCGCCAGCAGCCAAGTTTGGAGCGGCCAAGAGACCCAGTACTTC	CASSQVWSGQETQYF
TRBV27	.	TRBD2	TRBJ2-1	TGTGCCAGCAGGGTGTTAGCGGGCAGCTCCTACAATGAGCAGTTCTTC	CASRVLAGSSYNEQFF
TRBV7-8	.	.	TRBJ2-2	TGTGCCAGCAGCTCAACCGGGACATCGAACACCGGGGAGCTGTTTTTT	CASSSTGTSNTGELFF
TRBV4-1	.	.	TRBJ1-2	TGCGCCAGCAGCCACAGCGCGACTAACTATGGCTACACCTTC	CASSHSATNYGYTF
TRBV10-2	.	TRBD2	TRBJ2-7	TGCGCCAGCAGTGACGATCGGGAGGGCCCCCGATACTACGAGCAGTACTTC	CASSDDREGPRYYEQYF
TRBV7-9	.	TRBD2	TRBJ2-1	TGTGCCAGCAGCTCCTCTAGCGGGACCCCTTACAATGAGCAGTTCTTC	CASSSSSGTPYNEQFF